The sequence of this T cell receptor (beta chain) was determined in a study of identical twins. This clonotype was counted at least ten times. Its specificity is not known. Template switching created a universal primer site, and the cDNA included unique molecular identifiers. TCRdb redid the calling of the 5' RACE reads with MiXCR, one entry per CDR3 protein. In the table there are about 520,000 distinct CDR3 sequences, less than 25% of which are singletons. Germline CDR1 reads SGHKS; CDR2 reads YYEKEE (reference sequence). Trimming stripped 2 bases from V and 3 bases from J, with 9 bases between. The CDR3 has 14 amino acids. Study-wide results and caveats: Memory repertoires showed no such pattern, whereas abundant cord blood beta clonotypes carried fewer insertions.

The sample also formed part of further work on T cells expressing NK-cell markers. In that study: Sequencing covered eight donors, seven HCMV-seropositive and one seronegative. These clonotypes, the leaders elsewhere, also led the CD3+CD56-NKG2C+ fraction in several donors.

This clonotype was sampled from a woman aged 18-29 years in good health. The sample comprised CD4+ T cells sorted from blood. The chain links TRBV5-5 to TRBJ1-3, with a possible D match to TRBD1 (5 bases). CDR3 sequence (DNA): TGTGCCAGCAGCTTACCAGGGAATGGAAACACCATATATTTT. Protein product: CASSLPGNGNTIYF.